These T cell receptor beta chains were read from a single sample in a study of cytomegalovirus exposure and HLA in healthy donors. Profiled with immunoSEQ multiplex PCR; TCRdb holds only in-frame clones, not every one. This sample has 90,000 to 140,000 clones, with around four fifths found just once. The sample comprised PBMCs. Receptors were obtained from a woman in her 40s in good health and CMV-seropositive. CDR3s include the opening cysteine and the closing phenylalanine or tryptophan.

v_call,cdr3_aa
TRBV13,CASSLGLPLAGGAYEQYF
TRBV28,CASSTGYGYTF
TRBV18,CASSPITGFGELFF
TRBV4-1,CASSPLQGQVFSGNTIYF
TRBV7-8,CASSFSRSTDTQYF
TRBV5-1,CASSSGGRGYYEQYF
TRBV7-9,CASSPLAGPQETQYF
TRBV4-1,CASSLRGLDQTDTQYF
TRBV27,CASSEYLNTEAFF
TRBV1,CTSSQNRVARHTGELFF
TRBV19,CASSRRAGGNTEAFF
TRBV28,CASPPSPPGGLSTDTQYF
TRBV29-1,CSVRGRGVETQYF
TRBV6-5,CASLIGEGTEAFF
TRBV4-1,CASSHPTVQVYNEQFF
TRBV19,CASSTGTSGSVTDTQYF
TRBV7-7,CASSLAAGGELFF
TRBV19,CASRLGETGRGTEAFF
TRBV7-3,CASSPPAEQKQFF
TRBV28,CASSSPTTDRGDLETQYF
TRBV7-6,CASSFYLPGLAGDQGDTQYF
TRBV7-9,CASSYRSQGAYEQYF
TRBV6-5,CASSYLANTEAFF
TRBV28,CASSLRWGEEREGEETQYF
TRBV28,CASSLGQGGETQYF
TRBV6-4,CASSDEGTLEQFF
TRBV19,CASSMDREGPDTQYF
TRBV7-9,CASSLTENTEAFF
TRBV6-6,CASITGQGLYEQYF